The next 26 T cell receptor beta chains were all read from a single sample in a study of lymphopenia after photon versus proton radiotherapy. The method was immunoSEQ multiplex PCR; TCRdb's version includes in-frame clones alone and lacks a portion of them. The sample comprises over 25,000 clones, approximately 88% of which are singletons, and around 50% rests with the top ten. This material consisted of peripheral blood, taken from a patient treated with proton-based radiotherapy. The receptors come from a woman in her sixties or seventies with cholangiocarcinoma. Some clones in this sample may be carry-over from other donors' samples.

The chain employs TRBV5-3 and TRBJ2-7; the D is unclear. TRBV5-3 is assigned to the ORF class and has an uncertain function. CDR3 size: 11 residues. Between the trimmed V and J ends, which lost 2 bases and 2 bases, there was a span of 2 bases. The CDR3 reads CARSLAYEQYF. The CDR3 DNA reads as TGTGCCAGAAGCTTAGCCTACGAGCAGTACTTC.

The V and J genes are TRBV7-6 and TRBJ2-2; perhaps D is TRBD1 or TRBD2 (6 bases each). CDR1 and CDR2 (germline): SGHVS, FNYEAQ. CDR3 length: 15 amino acids. Trimming removed 1 base at V and 6 bases at J, with 12 bases between. In nucleotides, the CDR3 is TGTGCCAGCAGCTTAGGCCCAAGGGGGGCCGGGGAGCTGTTTTTT. Amino acid sequence: CASSLGPRGAGELFF.

This clone was detected only once. The CDR3 loop is CASSDPPRLAGQVETQYF. In nucleotides, the CDR3 is TGTGCCAGCAGTGACCCCCCCCGACTAGCGGGACAGGTGGAGACCCAGTACTTC. The chain carries TRBV27 and TRBJ2-5; TRBD2 agrees at 11 bases. The V gene's germline CDR1 is MNHEY and CDR2 SMNVEV (reference sequence). V was pared by 5 bases and J by 5 bases, with 16 bases of the junction left unmatched. CDR3 size: 18 residues.

The table lists this clone with a count of one. This rearrangement joins TRBV7-9 to TRBJ1-2, with 7 bases identical to TRBD1. The CDR3 is made up of 13 amino acids. The germline V gene encodes CDR1 SEHNR and CDR2 FQNEAQ (reference sequence). Germline trimming cut 1 base from V and 7 bases from J; bases unmatched to any gene: 3. DNA for the CDR3: TGTGCCAGCAGCTTAGACCCAGGGGGTGGCTACACCTTC. This translates into CASSLDPGGGYTF.

This clone showed up just a few times. The chain couples TRBV7-2 to TRBJ2-3; D is unresolved. V shed 3 bases and J shed 5 bases, with 12 bases lying between them. The CDR3 spans 14 residues. Germline V gene lookup returns CDR1 SGHTA and CDR2 FQGNSA. The CDR3 DNA reads as TGTGCCAGCAGCTTCCGTCGACGGGTAGATACGCAGTATTTT. Protein: CASSFRRRVDTQYF.

The gene calls are TRBV9 and TRBJ2-7; possible D gene TRBD2, 6 bases. Deletions cut 3 bases from V and 4 bases from J, with 17 bases between. Looked up from germline, CDR1 is SGDLS and CDR2 is YYNGEE. This CDR3 is 15 amino acids long. The CDR3 DNA reads TGTGCCAGCAGCGCCGACGGGGGTAGTACTTACGAGCAGTACTTC. It translates to CASSADGGSTYEQYF.

The J gene is TRBJ2-3, the V gene TRBV9; TRBD1 matches at 10 bases. The V segment lost 2 bases and the J segment 2 bases; nucleotides outside the gene matches: 8. Germline V CDR1 and CDR2: SGDLS, YYNGEE. The CDR3 is made up of 17 amino acids. The CDR3 reads CASSVPIGQGDTDTQYF. The CDR3 DNA sequence: TGTGCCAGCAGCGTCCCAATCGGACAGGGGGACACAGATACGCAGTATTTT.

This clone was seen just once. The chain is built from TRBV19 and TRBJ2-6, with 7 bases fitting TRBD1. The germline V gene has CDR1 LNHDA and CDR2 SQIVND (reference sequence). The CDR3 loop spans 16 amino acids. The V and J ends lost 5 bases and 4 bases, in that order; junction bases with no gene match: 8. The CDR3 reads CASSFSRGSGANVLTF. The CDR3 bases are TGTGCCAGTAGTTTCTCCAGGGGGTCCGGGGCCAACGTCCTGACTTTC.

The rearrangement links TRBV7-6 to TRBJ2-1; D tentatively fits TRBD1 or TRBD2 (5 bases each). Trimming shortened V by 10 bases and J by 4 bases, and 20 bases separated the two germline ends. The germline gives CDR1 SGHVS, CDR2 FNYEAQ. The CDR3 is 15 residues long. CDR3 DNA sequence: TGTGCCACCAATCACCTTACTAGGGGATACAATGAGCAGTTCTTC. Protein sequence: CATNHLTRGYNEQFF.

The rearrangement joins TRBV5-8 to TRBJ2-4; D is perhaps TRBD1 (6 bases). The V and J ends lost 0 bases and 6 bases respectively, with 16 bases between them. This CDR3 comprises 16 residues. Germline V gives CDR1 SGHTS, CDR2 YDEGEE. The CDR3 DNA reads as TGTGCCAGCAGCTTGGGGCACAGGGTATCGAGAAACATTCAGTACTTC. Amino acids: CASSLGHRVSRNIQYF.

The CDR3 here is CASSIRQVNTEAFF. CDR3 sequence (DNA): TGTGCCAGTAGTATAAGGCAGGTGAACACTGAAGCTTTCTTT. The chain has TRBV19 and TRBJ1-1; D is ambiguous. Germline V gene data show CDR1 as LNHDA and CDR2 as SQIVND (reference sequence). The CDR3 is 14 amino acids. The V end lost 2 bases, the J end lost 0 bases, and 7 bases lay between the germline ends.

The table lists this clone with a count of one. The chain is built from TRBV7-8 and TRBJ1-5; D remains ambiguous. Germline assignment: CDR1 SGHVS and CDR2 FQNEAQ. V lost 6 bases and J 4 bases, leaving 10 bases between the germline ends. The CDR3 is 13 amino acids. The CDR3 DNA reads as TGTGCCAGCAGTCTTGCCGAAAATCAGCCCCAGCATTTT. This codes for CASSLAENQPQHF.

The count of this clone is one. The V call is TRBV7-2, the J call TRBJ2-5; TRBD2 agrees at 8 bases. In germline, CDR1 is SGHTA, CDR2 FQGNSA. There are 16 residues in the CDR3. The ends lost 1 base at V and 2 bases at J; junction bases unmatched: 6. The CDR3, as DNA: TGTGCCAGCAGCTTAGGTCTAGCGGGTTTTCAAGAGACCCAGTACTTC. Translating gives CASSLGLAGFQETQYF.

The rearrangement joins TRBV19 to TRBJ1-1; no clear D gene. The CDR3 consists of 11 residues. The V gene's germline CDR1 is LNHDA and CDR2 SQIVND (reference sequence). V lost 9 bases to trimming and J lost 3 bases, with 8 bases between them. The CDR3 sequence: CASLDHTEAFF. The CDR3 coding sequence is TGTGCCAGCCTAGATCACACTGAAGCTTTCTTT.

This clone showed up just once. The CDR3 bases are TGTGCCAGCAGCTACTCACTAGCGGGGGGGGACAATGAGCAGTTCTTC. Translated: CASSYSLAGGDNEQFF. The chain combines TRBV7-8 with TRBJ2-1, with 13 bases fitting TRBD2. The CDR3 runs to 16 residues. V was pared by 4 bases and J by 5 bases, with 5 bases of the junction left unmatched. Germline-derived CDR1 and CDR2 are SGHVS and FQNEAQ.

V and J are TRBV2 and TRBJ2-7; TRBD1 or TRBD2 may be the D gene (5 bases each). Germline assignment: CDR1 SNHLY and CDR2 FYNNEI. The CDR3 sequence is 14 residues long. V shed 5 bases and J shed 2 bases, with 13 bases lying between them. CDR3 in DNA: TGTGCCAGCAGTCCCGGGACGGCTCCCTACGAGCAGTACTTC. Amino acid sequence: CASSPGTAPYEQYF.

This clone showed up just once. The rearrangement links TRBV5-4 to TRBJ2-1, with 7 bases aligning to TRBD2. This CDR3 spans 16 amino acids. J lost 0 bases, V lost 3 bases, and 6 bases had no gene match. Germline V gene lookup returns CDR1 SGHNT and CDR2 YYREEE (reference sequence). In DNA, the CDR3 is TGTGCCAGCAGCTCCCCTAGCGGAGCCTCCTACAATGAGCAGTTCTTC. Protein product: CASSSPSGASYNEQFF.

The rearrangement links TRBV7-8 to TRBJ2-3; weak D call: TRBD1 (5 bases). This CDR3 has 15 residues. Trimming left V 3 bases short and J 2 bases short, with 12 bases between. CDR1 and CDR2 from the germline V gene are SGHVS and FQNEAQ. CDR3 DNA sequence: TGTGCCAGCAGCTTGCAGACAGTGTCCACAGATACGCAGTATTTT. This encodes CASSLQTVSTDTQYF.

The V gene is TRBV6-5, the J gene TRBJ2-7, with D tentatively TRBD1 (6 bases). Germline lookup yields CDR1 MNHEY and CDR2 SVGAGI. V lost 4 bases and J lost 2, with 18 bases in between. The CDR3 spans 16 residues. The CDR3, as DNA: TGTGCCAGCAGTTCTACAGGGAAAGGTGTCCCCTACGAGCAGTACTTC. Amino acid sequence: CASSSTGKGVPYEQYF.

The chain has TRBV10-2 and TRBJ1-1; D ambiguous. The CDR3 contains 14 residues. The germline V gene has CDR1 WSHSY and CDR2 SAAADI. V shed 3 bases and J shed 5 bases, with 13 bases lying between them. The CDR3 loop is CASSDYGIGTEAFF. DNA of the CDR3: TGCGCCAGCAGTGACTACGGGATTGGGACTGAAGCTTTCTTT.

This clone was found a few times. CDR3 residues: CASREGNPYNEQFF. DNA for the CDR3: TGTGCCAGCCGGGAGGGGAATCCTTACAATGAGCAGTTCTTC. V usage is TRBV6-1 and J usage is TRBJ2-1; 8 nucleotides match TRBD2. The ends lost 8 bases at V and 4 bases at J; junction bases unmatched: 7. Germline values: CDR1 MNHNS, CDR2 SASEGT. This CDR3 has 14 residues.

This clone has just a few counts. The chain employs TRBV9 and TRBJ2-1; D might be TRBD1 or TRBD2, each matching 7 bases. Germline V gene lookup returns CDR1 SGDLS and CDR2 YYNGEE. Deletions cut 7 bases from V and 7 bases from J, with 15 bases between. This CDR3 has 13 amino acids. The CDR3 DNA is TGTGCCAGCCAGGGGGGGGCGCAGAATGAGCAGTTCTTC. Translated: CASQGGAQNEQFF.

The rearrangement uses TRBV5-6 and TRBJ1-1; D is uncertain. The V and J ends lost 3 bases and 1 base respectively, with 10 bases between them. The CDR3 runs 14 residues. The germline gives CDR1 SGHDT, CDR2 YYEEEE. The CDR3 DNA is TGTGCCAGCAGCTCCCGCCGGGCGAACACTGAAGCTTTCTTT. Amino acid sequence: CASSSRRANTEAFF.

The rearrangement uses TRBV4-3 and TRBJ1-2, with D uncertain. Trimming shortened V by 0 bases and J by 4 bases, and 9 bases separated the two germline ends. Germline V gives CDR1 LGHNA, CDR2 YSLEER. CDR3 size: 14 residues. The CDR3 region is CASSQDQGLYGYTF. CDR3 coding DNA: TGCGCCAGCAGCCAAGACCAAGGACTCTATGGCTACACCTTC.

The rearrangement uses TRBV5-1 and TRBJ2-1; no definite D call. Germline V gives CDR1 SGHRS, CDR2 YFSETQ. Trimming cost V 0 bases and J 0 bases, with 10 bases left between them. The CDR3 is 16 residues long. The chain's CDR3 is CASSLDPHSSYNEQFF. CDR3 DNA: TGCGCCAGCAGCTTGGACCCCCACAGCTCCTACAATGAGCAGTTCTTC.

This clone was observed a single time. The chain carries TRBV6-6 and TRBJ2-1; D gene ambiguous. Germline values: CDR1 MNHNY, CDR2 SVGAGI (reference sequence). The CDR3 has 12 residues. The V gene lost 5 bases and the J gene lost 7 bases, with 9 bases spanning the gap. CDR3 sequence: CASSVGQNEQFF. Written as DNA, the CDR3 is TGTGCCAGCAGTGTAGGGCAAAATGAGCAGTTCTTC.